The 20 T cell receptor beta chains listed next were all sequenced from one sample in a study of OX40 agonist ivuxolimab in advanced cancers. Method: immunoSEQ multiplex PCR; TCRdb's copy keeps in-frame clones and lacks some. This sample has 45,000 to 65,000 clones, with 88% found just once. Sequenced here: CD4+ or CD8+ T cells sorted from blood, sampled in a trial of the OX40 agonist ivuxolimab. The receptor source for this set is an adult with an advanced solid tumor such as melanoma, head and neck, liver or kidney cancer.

The CDR3 is CASGLITGQTNTEAFF. In nucleotides, the CDR3 is TGTGCTAGTGGTTTGATTACGGGACAGACGAACACTGAAGCTTTCTTT. The chain has TRBV12-5 and TRBJ1-1; 7 bases map to TRBD1. The CDR3 is 16 amino acids. Unmatched junction bases numbered 7, after V lost 2 bases and J lost 1 base. The germline V gene has CDR1 LGHNT and CDR2 FRNRAP. Full variable domain (outside the CDR3, taken from reference TRBV12-5 and TRBJ1-1): DARVTQTPRHKVTEMGQEVTMRCQPILGHNTVFWYRQTMMQGLELLAYFRNRAPLDDSGMPKDRFSAEMPDATLATLKIQPSEPRDSAVYFCASGLITGQTNTEAFFGQGTRLTVV.

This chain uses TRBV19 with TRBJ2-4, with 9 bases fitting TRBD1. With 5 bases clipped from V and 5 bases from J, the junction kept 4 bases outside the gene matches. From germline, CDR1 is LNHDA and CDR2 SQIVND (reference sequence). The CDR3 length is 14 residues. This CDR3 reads CASSRTGVENIQYF. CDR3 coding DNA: TGTGCCAGTAGTCGGACAGGGGTCGAAAACATTCAGTACTTC.

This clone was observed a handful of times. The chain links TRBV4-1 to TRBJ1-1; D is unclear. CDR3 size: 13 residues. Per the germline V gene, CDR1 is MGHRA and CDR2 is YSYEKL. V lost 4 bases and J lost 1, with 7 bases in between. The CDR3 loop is CASSPTENTEAFF. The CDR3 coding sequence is TGCGCCAGCAGCCCGACGGAGAACACTGAAGCTTTCTTT.

The CDR3 protein is CASSLVLGGQPQHF. CDR3 DNA: TGCGCCAGCAGCTTGGTTCTTGGTGGTCAGCCCCAGCATTTT. The chain is built from TRBV5-1 and TRBJ1-5; D remains unclear. Germline lookup yields CDR1 SGHRS and CDR2 YFSETQ. Trimming shortened V by 0 bases and J by 6 bases, and 10 bases separated the two germline ends. CDR3 length: 14 residues.

The CDR3 loop reads CASSLTAGTGVEQYF. The CDR3 bases are TGCGCCAGCAGCTTGACCGCCGGGACAGGGGTCGAGCAGTACTTC. The rearrangement joins TRBV5-1 to TRBJ2-7; TRBD1 agrees at 10 bases. This CDR3 is 15 amino acids long. The V gene's germline CDR1 is SGHRS and CDR2 YFSETQ. Germline trimming cut 1 base from V and 6 bases from J; bases unmatched to any gene: 7. The full variable domain, with the rest looked up from reference TRBV5-1 and TRBJ2-7, is KAGVTQTPRYLIKTRGQQVTLSCSPISGHRSVSWYQQTPGQGLQFLFEYFSETQRNKGNFPGRFSGRQFSNSRSEMNVSTLELGDSALYLCASSLTAGTGVEQYFGPGTRLTVT.

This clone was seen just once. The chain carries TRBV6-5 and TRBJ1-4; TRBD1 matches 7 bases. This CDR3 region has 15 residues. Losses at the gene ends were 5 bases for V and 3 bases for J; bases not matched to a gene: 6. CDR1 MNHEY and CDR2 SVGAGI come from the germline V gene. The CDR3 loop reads CASSQQGTANEKLFF. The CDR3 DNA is TGTGCCAGCAGTCAACAGGGGACGGCTAATGAAAAACTGTTTTTT.

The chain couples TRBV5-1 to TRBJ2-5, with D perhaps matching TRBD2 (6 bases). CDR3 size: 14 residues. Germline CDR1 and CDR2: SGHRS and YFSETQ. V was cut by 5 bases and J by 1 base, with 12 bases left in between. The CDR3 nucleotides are TGCGCCAGCAGTTGGTGGGGGGTCCAAGAGACCCAGTACTTC. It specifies CASSWWGVQETQYF.

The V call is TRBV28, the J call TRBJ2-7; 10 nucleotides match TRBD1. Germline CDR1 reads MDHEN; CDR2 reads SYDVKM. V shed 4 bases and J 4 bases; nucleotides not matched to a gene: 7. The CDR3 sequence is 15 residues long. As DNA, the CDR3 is TGTGCCAGCAGTTCCCGGGACAGGGGTAGTTACGAGCAGTACTTC. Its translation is CASSSRDRGSYEQYF.

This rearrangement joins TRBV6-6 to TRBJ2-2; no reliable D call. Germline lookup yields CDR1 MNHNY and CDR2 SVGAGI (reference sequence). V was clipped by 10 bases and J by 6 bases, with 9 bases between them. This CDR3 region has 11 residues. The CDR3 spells CAIWSSGELFF. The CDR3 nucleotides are TGTGCCATATGGAGTTCCGGGGAGCTGTTTTTT.

The CDR3 sequence is CASSLIAGASGAQYF. DNA of the CDR3: TGTGCCAGCAGCTTGATAGCGGGAGCCTCCGGGGCCCAGTACTTC. The chain recombines TRBV5-6 with TRBJ2-5; the match to TRBD2 covers 9 bases. The CDR3 sequence is 15 residues long. With V trimmed by 1 base and J by 9 bases, 10 bases remained unmatched. CDR1 is SGHDT and CDR2 is YYEEEE in the germline V gene.

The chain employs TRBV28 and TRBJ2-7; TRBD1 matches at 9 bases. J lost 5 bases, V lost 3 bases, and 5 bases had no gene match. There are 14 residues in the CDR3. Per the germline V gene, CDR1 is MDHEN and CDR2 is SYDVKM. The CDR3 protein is CASSLTGGLHEQYF. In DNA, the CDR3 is TGTGCCAGCAGTTTGACAGGGGGTTTACACGAGCAGTACTTC.

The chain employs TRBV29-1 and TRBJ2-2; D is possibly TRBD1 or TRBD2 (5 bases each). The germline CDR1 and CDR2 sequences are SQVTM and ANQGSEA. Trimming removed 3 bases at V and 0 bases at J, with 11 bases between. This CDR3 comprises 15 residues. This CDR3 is CSVDLGESNTGELFF. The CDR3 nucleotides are TGCAGCGTTGATTTGGGGGAATCGAACACCGGGGAGCTGTTTTTT.

CDR3 residues: CASTLVRDRGYFEQFF. The CDR3 DNA reads TGTGCCAGCACCCTGGTGAGAGACAGGGGGTATTTTGAGCAGTTCTTC. The chain employs TRBV2 and TRBJ2-1; 9 bases are a match to TRBD1. V was clipped by 7 bases and J by 9 bases; unmatched bases: 16. The CDR3 consists of 16 residues. Germline V gene data show CDR1 as SNHLY and CDR2 as FYNNEI. The full variable domain, rest sourced from reference TRBV2 and TRBJ2-1, is EPEVTQTPSHQVTQMGQEVILRCVPISNHLYFYWYRQILGQKVEFLVSFYNNEISEKSEIFDDQFSVERPDGSNFTLKIRSTKLEDSAMYFCASTLVRDRGYFEQFFGPGTRLTVL.

In DNA, the CDR3 is TGTGCCGCAGGACATGGACAGGGTCCTCAGCCCCAGCATTTT. Amino acid sequence: CAAGHGQGPQPQHF. The V call is TRBV10-3, the J call TRBJ1-5; 8 positions agree with TRBD1. Trimming took 11 bases from V and 6 from J; bases not matched to a gene: 12. The CDR3 contains 14 residues. Per germline, CDR1 ENHRY and CDR2 SYGVKD.

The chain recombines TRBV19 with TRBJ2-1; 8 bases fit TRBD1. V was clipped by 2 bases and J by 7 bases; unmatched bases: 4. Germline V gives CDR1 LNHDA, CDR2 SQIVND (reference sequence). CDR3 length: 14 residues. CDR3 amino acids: CASSIQGAMNEQFF. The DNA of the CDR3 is TGTGCCAGTAGTATACAGGGGGCTATGAATGAGCAGTTCTTC.

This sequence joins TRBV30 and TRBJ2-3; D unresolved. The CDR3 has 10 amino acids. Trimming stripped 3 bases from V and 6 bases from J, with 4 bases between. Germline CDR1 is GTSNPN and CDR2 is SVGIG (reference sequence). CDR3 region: CAWSGDTQYF. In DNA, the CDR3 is TGTGCCTGGAGCGGGGATACGCAGTATTTT.

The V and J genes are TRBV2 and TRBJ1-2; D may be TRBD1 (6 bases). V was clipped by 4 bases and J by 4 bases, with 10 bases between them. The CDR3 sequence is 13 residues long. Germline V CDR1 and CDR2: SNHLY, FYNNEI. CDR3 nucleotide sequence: TGTGCCAGCAGTGCTGAACAGGGCTATGGCTACACCTTC. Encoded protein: CASSAEQGYGYTF.

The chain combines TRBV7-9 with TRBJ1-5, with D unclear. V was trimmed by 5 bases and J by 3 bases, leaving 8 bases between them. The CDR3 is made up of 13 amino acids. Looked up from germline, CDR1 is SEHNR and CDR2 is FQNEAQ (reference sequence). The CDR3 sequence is CASSPVNNQPQHF. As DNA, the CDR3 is TGTGCCAGCAGCCCAGTTAACAATCAGCCCCAGCATTTT. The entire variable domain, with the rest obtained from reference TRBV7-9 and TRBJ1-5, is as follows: DTGVSQNPRHKITKRGQNVTFRCDPISEHNRLYWYRQTLGQGPEFLTYFQNEAQLEKSRLLSDRFSAERPKGSFSTLEIQRTEQGDSAMYLCASSPVNNQPQHFGDGTRLSIL.

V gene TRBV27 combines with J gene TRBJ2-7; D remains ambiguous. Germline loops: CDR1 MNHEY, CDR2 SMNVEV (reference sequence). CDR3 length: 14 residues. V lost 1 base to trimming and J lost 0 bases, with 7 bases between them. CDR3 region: CASSLWGNSYEQYF. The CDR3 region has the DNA TGTGCCAGCAGTTTATGGGGAAACTCCTACGAGCAGTACTTC.

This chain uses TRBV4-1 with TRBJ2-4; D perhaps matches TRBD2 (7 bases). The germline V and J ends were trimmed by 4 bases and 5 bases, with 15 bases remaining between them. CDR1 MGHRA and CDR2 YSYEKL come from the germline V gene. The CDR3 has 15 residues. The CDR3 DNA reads TGCGCCAGCAGCCCCCGGGGGGCCGGTGAAAACATTCAGTACTTC. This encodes CASSPRGAGENIQYF.